The following is a TCR beta chain sequence with its context. Antigen specificity is unknown. These data belong to a study of cytomegalovirus exposure and HLA in healthy donors. Donors in the study were healthy people who gave bone marrow. The length of the CDR3 is 16 residues. The V gene end was trimmed by 5 bases and the J gene end by 4 bases; junction bases not matched to a gene: 7. Germline V gene data show CDR1 as MNHEY and CDR2 as SMNVEV (reference sequence). Use of 60 Vbeta and 13 Jbeta primers characterized the PCR. Data came from immunoSEQ multiplex PCR; TCRdb stores just in-frame clones and leaves some out. The data hold around 200,000 clones, with about 88% observed a single time. Study conclusions and caveats: Follow-up analysis found HLA locus-dependent TCR association rates, highest for DRB1 and lowest for HLA-C.

The TCR comes from a woman in her 30s in good health and CMV-seronegative. The sample was PBMCs. The chain is built from TRBV27 and TRBJ2-3; 12 nucleotides line up with TRBD1. CDR3: CASSLRDRGRPDTQYF. The CDR3 nucleotides read TGTGCCAGCAGTCTCCGGGACAGGGGGCGCCCAGATACGCAGTATTTT.